This T cell receptor beta chain was observed in a study of Ad26.COV2.S vaccination and SARS-CoV-2 variants. Across the study: Trial arm assignment for the donor was COV1001 Ad26.COV2.S. Each vaccinee took Ad26.COV2.S intramuscularly, once or twice 56 days apart.

Study-level findings and limits: The breadth of spike-specific CD8+ and CD4+ T cell responses after vaccination was reportedly substantial.

This clone was observed once. Its antigen is as yet unknown. The repertoire was sequenced with immunoSEQ multiplex PCR; TCRdb's copy has only in-frame clones and lacks some. The sample gives about 440,000 clones, about 92% of which show up once; roughly 4% is in the top ten. V shed 6 bases and J 8 bases; nucleotides not matched to a gene: 16. The germline CDR1 and CDR2 sequences are SQVTM and ANQGSEA. The CDR3 contains 15 residues. Treatment denoted: some 19 received Ad26.COV2.S at low or high dose, single or two shots; about 5 received placebo; per-sample allocation not given. Day 63 after the first vaccine or placebo injection was the time point for sampling. Based in Boston, the donor was an adult of 18-55 years.

This receptor was identified in a person aged 18-65 years who received the Ad26.COV2.S COVID-19 vaccine or a placebo. The sample consisted of peripheral blood, taken in a trial of Ad26.COV2.S vaccine versus placebo. The J gene is TRBJ1-1, the V gene TRBV29-1, with 9 bases aligning to TRBD1. CDR3 amino acids: CSVKWRFGDRAEAFF. The DNA for the CDR3 is TGCAGCGTCAAATGGCGGTTCGGGGACAGGGCAGAAGCTTTCTTT.